The 31 T cell receptor beta chains below all came from one sample that was sequenced in a study of technical replicates of blood from several donors. The repertoire was sequenced with immunoSEQ multiplex PCR; TCRdb's copy has only in-frame clones and lacks some. The table lists about 75,000 clones, approximately 96% of them singletons. Sequencing was done on a sample of T cells isolated from PBMCs. Receptor source: a human donor in good health.

The chain combines TRBV29-1 with TRBJ1-1; no clear D. CDR3 length equals 9 residues. The germline CDR1 and CDR2 sequences are SQVTM and ANQGSEA. V was shortened by 3 bases and J by 8 bases, with 4 bases between the two germline ends. CDR3 nucleotide sequence: TGCAGCGTTGACGGGGAAGCTTTCTTT. It encodes CSVDGEAFF.

The chain joins TRBV7-9 to TRBJ1-1; the D gene is possibly TRBD1 (5 bases). The ends were cut back, 5 bases at V and 0 bases at J, with 13 bases in the middle. Germline values: CDR1 SEHNR, CDR2 FQNEAQ (reference sequence). The CDR3 is 15 amino acids. CDR3 residues: CASSDQQALNTEAFF. CDR3 bases: TGTGCCAGCAGCGATCAACAGGCCTTGAACACTGAAGCTTTCTTT.

The chain is built from TRBV5-1 and TRBJ2-1; 14 nucleotides match TRBD2. Trimming cost V 0 bases and J 8 bases; bases outside gene matches: 10. The length of the CDR3 is 18 residues. Germline values: CDR1 SGHRS, CDR2 YFSETQ. The chain's CDR3 is CASSLVAPGLAGVYEQFF. The CDR3 DNA follows: TGCGCCAGCAGCTTGGTCGCCCCGGGACTAGCGGGAGTCTATGAGCAGTTCTTC.

The V and J genes are TRBV5-1 and TRBJ1-2; 11 nucleotides agree with TRBD1. Germline V CDR1 and CDR2: SGHRS, YFSETQ. This CDR3 contains 14 residues. Losses at the gene ends were 6 bases for V and 6 bases for J; bases not matched to a gene: 7. The CDR3 DNA reads TGCGCCAGCACCTGGACAGGGGGCGCCCATGGCTACACCTTC. This codes for CASTWTGGAHGYTF.

The chain joins TRBV18 to TRBJ2-2; 10 bases line up with TRBD2. Germline loops: CDR1 KGHSH, CDR2 LQKENI. CDR3 length: 15 residues. The J segment lost 4 bases and the V segment lost 3 bases, leaving 2 bases of the junction unmatched. As DNA, the CDR3 is TGTGCCAGCTCACCTTCTAGCGGGGGCACCGGGGAGCTGTTTTTT. Its translation is CASSPSSGGTGELFF.

This clone was recorded only once. The gene calls are TRBV7-6 and TRBJ1-1, with D hard to call. The CDR3 spans 13 residues. V lost 4 bases, J lost 3 bases, and 9 bases lay in between. Germline V gene data show CDR1 as SGHVS and CDR2 as FNYEAQ. The CDR3 spells CASSSQEDTEAFF. CDR3 sequence (DNA): TGTGCCAGCAGCTCTCAGGAGGACACTGAAGCTTTCTTT.

This chain links TRBV9 with TRBJ2-3; TRBD2 might be the D (6 bases). Germline-derived CDR1 and CDR2 are SGDLS and YYNGEE. Trimming took 0 bases from V and 2 from J, leaving 10 bases between them. The CDR3 totals 15 residues. CDR3: CASSVEGLNTDTQYF. The CDR3 bases are TGTGCCAGCAGCGTAGAGGGACTCAACACAGATACGCAGTATTTT.

The CDR3 reads CSVEGQSAHEQYF. In nucleotides, the CDR3 is TGCAGCGTTGAGGGACAGAGTGCCCACGAGCAGTACTTC. The gene calls are TRBV29-1 and TRBJ2-7, with TRBD1 matching 7 bases. V lost 3 bases, J lost 5 bases, and 7 bases stayed unmatched. Germline CDR1 and CDR2: SQVTM and ANQGSEA. The CDR3 has 13 amino acids.

The chain links TRBV9 to TRBJ2-2; D unclear. V lost 4 bases and J 7 bases, leaving 5 bases between the germline ends. The germline V gene encodes CDR1 SGDLS and CDR2 YYNGEE. CDR3 size: 11 residues. Written as DNA, the CDR3 is TGTGCCAGCAGCCTTTACGGGGAGCTGTTTTTT. The encoded protein is CASSLYGELFF.

The chain uses TRBV29-1 and TRBJ2-3; 8 bases line up with TRBD1. The V gene's germline CDR1 is SQVTM and CDR2 ANQGSEA. V shed 2 bases, J shed 1 base, and the junction held 8 bases outside the gene matches. There are 16 residues in the CDR3. The CDR3 loop is CSVEQPEGQGTDTQYF. CDR3 nucleotide sequence: TGCAGCGTTGAACAACCCGAGGGACAGGGCACAGATACGCAGTATTTT.

The table lists this clone with a count of one. The chain couples TRBV18 to TRBJ1-2; no clear D. With 3 bases removed from V and 8 bases from J, the gap between germline ends came to 7 bases. CDR3 length: 11 amino acids. CDR1 is KGHSH and CDR2 is LQKENI in the germline V gene. CDR3 DNA: TGTGCCAGCTCACCGGCGGAAGGCTACACCTTC. Residues: CASSPAEGYTF.

The genes are TRBV27 and TRBJ2-7, with D perhaps matching TRBD1 (5 bases). CDR1 and CDR2 (germline): MNHEY, SMNVEV (reference sequence). The V end was cut by 0 bases, the J end by 4 bases, with 10 bases between. This CDR3 spans 14 amino acids. Here the CDR3 reads CASSLSAGSYEQYF. CDR3 sequence (DNA): TGTGCCAGCAGTTTATCGGCAGGGTCGTACGAGCAGTACTTC.

This chain uses TRBV2 with TRBJ2-7; 7 bases align to TRBD1. Germline V gene data show CDR1 as SNHLY and CDR2 as FYNNEI. The V gene end was trimmed by 10 bases and the J gene end by 5 bases; junction bases not matched to a gene: 17. The CDR3 length is 15 residues. CDR3 nucleotides: TGTGCCATCTTACCGGACAGGCCTGTGGGGAACGAGCAGTACTTC. Translated, it gives CAILPDRPVGNEQYF.

The chain employs TRBV2 and TRBJ2-7; D unclear. The CDR3 has 13 amino acids. Germline CDR1 reads SNHLY; CDR2 reads FYNNEI. Trimming removed 4 bases at V and 8 bases at J, with 15 bases between. The CDR3 sequence: CASSGWSPPQQYF. The CDR3 coding sequence is TGTGCCAGCAGTGGTTGGAGCCCCCCCCAGCAGTACTTC.

The chain carries TRBV4-1 and TRBJ2-1, with 12 bases matching TRBD2. V trimming: 0 bases; J trimming: 8 bases; junction bases outside the gene matches: 11. Germline V lookup: CDR1 MGHRA, CDR2 YSYEKL. CDR3 size: 18 residues. CDR3 region: CASSQDFRLAGDWDEQFF. CDR3 in DNA: TGCGCCAGCAGCCAAGACTTCCGACTAGCGGGAGATTGGGATGAGCAGTTCTTC.

Only one count was recorded for this clone. The CDR3 is CSVFGTQATYEQYF. In DNA form, the CDR3 reads TGCAGCGTCTTTGGGACACAGGCTACCTACGAGCAGTACTTC. The genes are TRBV29-1 and TRBJ2-7; TRBD1 is a possible D gene (6 bases). Trimming left V 6 bases short and J 2 bases short, with 17 bases between. This CDR3 comprises 14 residues. Germline V lookup: CDR1 SQVTM, CDR2 ANQGSEA.

This chain connects TRBV19 to TRBJ1-5; TRBD1 is a possible D gene (5 bases). Germline CDR1 reads LNHDA; CDR2 reads SQIVND (reference sequence). V lost 3 bases to trimming and J lost 6 bases, with 12 bases between them. The CDR3 has 14 residues. CDR3 in DNA: TGTGCCAGTAGTATTAGGGGCGGCGGTCAGCCCCAGCATTTT. Translating it yields CASSIRGGGQPQHF.

This sequence joins TRBV11-3 and TRBJ2-1; 8 positions agree with TRBD2. Germline V gene sequence: CDR1 SGHNT, CDR2 YENEEA. Trimming removed 5 bases from V and 9 bases from J; junction bases left unmatched: 6. The CDR3 length is 13 residues. CDR3: CASSAVGGVEQFF. CDR3 coding DNA: TGTGCCAGCAGCGCCGTCGGGGGGGTTGAGCAGTTCTTC.

Only one count was recorded for this clone. The chain combines TRBV7-8 with TRBJ2-7, with 7 bases fitting TRBD1. The CDR3 runs to 18 residues. The J segment lost 3 bases and the V segment lost 5 bases, leaving 19 bases of the junction unmatched. CDR1 is SGHVS and CDR2 is FQNEAQ in the germline V gene. The CDR3 loop reads CASSLDRVRVRGHYEQYF. The DNA for the CDR3 is TGTGCCAGCAGCCTCGACAGGGTGAGAGTCAGGGGCCACTACGAGCAGTACTTC.

The chain carries TRBV5-6 and TRBJ1-2; D is perhaps TRBD1 (5 bases). The CDR3 covers 13 residues. CDR1 is SGHDT, CDR2 YYEEEE, per germline. Trimming shortened V by 0 bases and J by 2 bases, and 5 bases separated the two germline ends. As DNA, the CDR3 is TGTGCCAGCAGCTTGGCAGGGAACTATGGCTACACCTTC. It codes for CASSLAGNYGYTF.

The chain's CDR3 is CASSLGIDGYTF. Written as DNA, the CDR3 is TGTGCCAGCAGCTTAGGAATAGATGGCTACACCTTC. V and J are TRBV7-9 and TRBJ1-2; D uncertain. There are 12 residues in the CDR3. V was shortened by 1 base and J by 6 bases, with 6 bases between the two germline ends. From germline, CDR1 is SEHNR and CDR2 FQNEAQ (reference sequence). Full variable domain (missing parts from reference TRBV7-9 and TRBJ1-2): DTGVSQNPRHKITKRGQNVTFRCDPISEHNRLYWYRQTLGQGPEFLTYFQNEAQLEKSRLLSDRFSAERPKGSFSTLEIQRTEQGDSAMYLCASSLGIDGYTFGSGTRLTVV.

The chain recombines TRBV11-2 with TRBJ2-5, with D hard to call. CDR3 length equals 15 residues. Trimming stripped 5 bases from V and 2 bases from J, with 15 bases between. CDR1 SGHAT and CDR2 FQNNGV come from the germline V gene. In nucleotides, the CDR3 is TGTGCCAGCAGCCGCCTGAGGAACGCTCAAGAGACCCAGTACTTC. It yields the protein CASSRLRNAQETQYF.

This chain connects TRBV27 to TRBJ2-7; TRBD2 matches 11 bases. This CDR3 region has 15 residues. The V and J ends lost 6 bases and 2 bases, in that order; junction bases with no gene match: 6. The germline V gene has CDR1 MNHEY and CDR2 SMNVEV (reference sequence). CDR3 protein: CASRTRGLAAYEQYF. For the CDR3, the DNA is TGTGCCAGCAGGACTAGGGGACTAGCGGCCTACGAGCAGTACTTC.

The V and J genes are TRBV5-8 and TRBJ1-4; TRBD1 matches at 8 bases. J gave up 4 bases and V 4 bases, and 6 bases lay outside the gene matches. Looked up from germline, CDR1 is SGHTS and CDR2 is YDEGEE. The CDR3 sequence is 15 residues long. The CDR3 DNA follows: TGTGCCAGCAGCCTGGGACAGGCCGATAATGAAAAACTGTTTTTT. Protein: CASSLGQADNEKLFF.

The gene calls are TRBV19 and TRBJ2-5; 7 positions match TRBD1. Germline trimming cut 3 bases from V and 1 base from J; bases unmatched to any gene: 8. Germline loops: CDR1 LNHDA, CDR2 SQIVND (reference sequence). The CDR3 extends over 16 amino acids. The CDR3 coding sequence is TGTGCCAGTAGTATGTATGAGGACAGGAGCCAAGAGACCCAGTACTTC. Protein sequence: CASSMYEDRSQETQYF. Complete variable domain (other parts from reference TRBV19 and TRBJ2-5): DGGITQSPKYLFRKEGQNVTLSCEQNLNHDAMYWYRQDPGQGLRLIYYSQIVNDFQKGDIAEGYSVSREKKESFPLTVTSAQKNPTAFYLCASSMYEDRSQETQYFGPGTRLLVL.

The rearrangement uses TRBV6-4 and TRBJ1-1; 8 bases are shared with TRBD1. Germline V gene sequence: CDR1 MRHNA, CDR2 SNTAGT. With 1 base clipped from V and 0 bases from J, the junction kept 19 bases outside the gene matches. The CDR3 runs to 21 residues. CDR3 DNA sequence: TGTGCCAGCAGTGACTTGGGACAGGCCAAGAAGGCCCATTCGATGAACACTGAAGCTTTCTTT. This gives the protein CASSDLGQAKKAHSMNTEAFF.

The V and J genes are TRBV6-4 and TRBJ2-1, with TRBD1 matching over 8 bases. This CDR3 contains 15 residues. The V segment lost 5 bases and the J segment 10 bases; nucleotides outside the gene matches: 13. Germline assignment: CDR1 MRHNA and CDR2 SNTAGT. This CDR3 is CASSPRDRSLGEQFF. CDR3 in DNA: TGTGCCAGCAGTCCCCGGGACAGGTCTTTGGGAGAGCAGTTCTTC.

The V call is TRBV16, the J call TRBJ1-2; D perhaps matches TRBD1 (5 bases). V lost 3 bases, J lost 3 bases, and 5 bases lay in between. The CDR3 covers 12 residues. Looked up from germline, CDR1 is KGHSY and CDR2 is FQNENV. CDR3 loop: CASSQTDYGYTF. CDR3 nucleotides: TGTGCCAGCAGCCAGACAGACTATGGCTACACCTTC.

The J gene is TRBJ2-1, the V gene TRBV30; D not certain. The CDR3 contains 11 residues. V was shortened by 2 bases and J by 7 bases, with 6 bases between the two germline ends. Germline V gene lookup returns CDR1 GTSNPN and CDR2 SVGIG (reference sequence). Written as DNA, the CDR3 is TGTGCCTGGAGTCTAAGAAATGAGCAGTTCTTC. Its protein is CAWSLRNEQFF.

The chain joins TRBV7-8 to TRBJ2-3; 9 bases map to TRBD2. Per the germline V gene, CDR1 is SGHVS and CDR2 is FQNEAQ. Trimming cost V 8 bases and J 3 bases; bases outside gene matches: 15. The CDR3 is 17 amino acids. In DNA form, the CDR3 reads TGTGCCAGCGTCGGGGCTAGCGGGAATTTTAGGACAGATACGCAGTATTTT. It is translated as CASVGASGNFRTDTQYF.

The rearrangement links TRBV6-1 to TRBJ2-1; 12 nucleotides match TRBD2. With V trimmed by 2 bases and J by 6 bases, 5 bases remained unmatched. Germline V lookup: CDR1 MNHNS, CDR2 SASEGT. The CDR3 consists of 16 residues. The CDR3 spells CASSELLAGGLNEQFF. CDR3 bases: TGTGCCAGCAGTGAACTACTAGCGGGGGGTCTCAATGAGCAGTTCTTC.